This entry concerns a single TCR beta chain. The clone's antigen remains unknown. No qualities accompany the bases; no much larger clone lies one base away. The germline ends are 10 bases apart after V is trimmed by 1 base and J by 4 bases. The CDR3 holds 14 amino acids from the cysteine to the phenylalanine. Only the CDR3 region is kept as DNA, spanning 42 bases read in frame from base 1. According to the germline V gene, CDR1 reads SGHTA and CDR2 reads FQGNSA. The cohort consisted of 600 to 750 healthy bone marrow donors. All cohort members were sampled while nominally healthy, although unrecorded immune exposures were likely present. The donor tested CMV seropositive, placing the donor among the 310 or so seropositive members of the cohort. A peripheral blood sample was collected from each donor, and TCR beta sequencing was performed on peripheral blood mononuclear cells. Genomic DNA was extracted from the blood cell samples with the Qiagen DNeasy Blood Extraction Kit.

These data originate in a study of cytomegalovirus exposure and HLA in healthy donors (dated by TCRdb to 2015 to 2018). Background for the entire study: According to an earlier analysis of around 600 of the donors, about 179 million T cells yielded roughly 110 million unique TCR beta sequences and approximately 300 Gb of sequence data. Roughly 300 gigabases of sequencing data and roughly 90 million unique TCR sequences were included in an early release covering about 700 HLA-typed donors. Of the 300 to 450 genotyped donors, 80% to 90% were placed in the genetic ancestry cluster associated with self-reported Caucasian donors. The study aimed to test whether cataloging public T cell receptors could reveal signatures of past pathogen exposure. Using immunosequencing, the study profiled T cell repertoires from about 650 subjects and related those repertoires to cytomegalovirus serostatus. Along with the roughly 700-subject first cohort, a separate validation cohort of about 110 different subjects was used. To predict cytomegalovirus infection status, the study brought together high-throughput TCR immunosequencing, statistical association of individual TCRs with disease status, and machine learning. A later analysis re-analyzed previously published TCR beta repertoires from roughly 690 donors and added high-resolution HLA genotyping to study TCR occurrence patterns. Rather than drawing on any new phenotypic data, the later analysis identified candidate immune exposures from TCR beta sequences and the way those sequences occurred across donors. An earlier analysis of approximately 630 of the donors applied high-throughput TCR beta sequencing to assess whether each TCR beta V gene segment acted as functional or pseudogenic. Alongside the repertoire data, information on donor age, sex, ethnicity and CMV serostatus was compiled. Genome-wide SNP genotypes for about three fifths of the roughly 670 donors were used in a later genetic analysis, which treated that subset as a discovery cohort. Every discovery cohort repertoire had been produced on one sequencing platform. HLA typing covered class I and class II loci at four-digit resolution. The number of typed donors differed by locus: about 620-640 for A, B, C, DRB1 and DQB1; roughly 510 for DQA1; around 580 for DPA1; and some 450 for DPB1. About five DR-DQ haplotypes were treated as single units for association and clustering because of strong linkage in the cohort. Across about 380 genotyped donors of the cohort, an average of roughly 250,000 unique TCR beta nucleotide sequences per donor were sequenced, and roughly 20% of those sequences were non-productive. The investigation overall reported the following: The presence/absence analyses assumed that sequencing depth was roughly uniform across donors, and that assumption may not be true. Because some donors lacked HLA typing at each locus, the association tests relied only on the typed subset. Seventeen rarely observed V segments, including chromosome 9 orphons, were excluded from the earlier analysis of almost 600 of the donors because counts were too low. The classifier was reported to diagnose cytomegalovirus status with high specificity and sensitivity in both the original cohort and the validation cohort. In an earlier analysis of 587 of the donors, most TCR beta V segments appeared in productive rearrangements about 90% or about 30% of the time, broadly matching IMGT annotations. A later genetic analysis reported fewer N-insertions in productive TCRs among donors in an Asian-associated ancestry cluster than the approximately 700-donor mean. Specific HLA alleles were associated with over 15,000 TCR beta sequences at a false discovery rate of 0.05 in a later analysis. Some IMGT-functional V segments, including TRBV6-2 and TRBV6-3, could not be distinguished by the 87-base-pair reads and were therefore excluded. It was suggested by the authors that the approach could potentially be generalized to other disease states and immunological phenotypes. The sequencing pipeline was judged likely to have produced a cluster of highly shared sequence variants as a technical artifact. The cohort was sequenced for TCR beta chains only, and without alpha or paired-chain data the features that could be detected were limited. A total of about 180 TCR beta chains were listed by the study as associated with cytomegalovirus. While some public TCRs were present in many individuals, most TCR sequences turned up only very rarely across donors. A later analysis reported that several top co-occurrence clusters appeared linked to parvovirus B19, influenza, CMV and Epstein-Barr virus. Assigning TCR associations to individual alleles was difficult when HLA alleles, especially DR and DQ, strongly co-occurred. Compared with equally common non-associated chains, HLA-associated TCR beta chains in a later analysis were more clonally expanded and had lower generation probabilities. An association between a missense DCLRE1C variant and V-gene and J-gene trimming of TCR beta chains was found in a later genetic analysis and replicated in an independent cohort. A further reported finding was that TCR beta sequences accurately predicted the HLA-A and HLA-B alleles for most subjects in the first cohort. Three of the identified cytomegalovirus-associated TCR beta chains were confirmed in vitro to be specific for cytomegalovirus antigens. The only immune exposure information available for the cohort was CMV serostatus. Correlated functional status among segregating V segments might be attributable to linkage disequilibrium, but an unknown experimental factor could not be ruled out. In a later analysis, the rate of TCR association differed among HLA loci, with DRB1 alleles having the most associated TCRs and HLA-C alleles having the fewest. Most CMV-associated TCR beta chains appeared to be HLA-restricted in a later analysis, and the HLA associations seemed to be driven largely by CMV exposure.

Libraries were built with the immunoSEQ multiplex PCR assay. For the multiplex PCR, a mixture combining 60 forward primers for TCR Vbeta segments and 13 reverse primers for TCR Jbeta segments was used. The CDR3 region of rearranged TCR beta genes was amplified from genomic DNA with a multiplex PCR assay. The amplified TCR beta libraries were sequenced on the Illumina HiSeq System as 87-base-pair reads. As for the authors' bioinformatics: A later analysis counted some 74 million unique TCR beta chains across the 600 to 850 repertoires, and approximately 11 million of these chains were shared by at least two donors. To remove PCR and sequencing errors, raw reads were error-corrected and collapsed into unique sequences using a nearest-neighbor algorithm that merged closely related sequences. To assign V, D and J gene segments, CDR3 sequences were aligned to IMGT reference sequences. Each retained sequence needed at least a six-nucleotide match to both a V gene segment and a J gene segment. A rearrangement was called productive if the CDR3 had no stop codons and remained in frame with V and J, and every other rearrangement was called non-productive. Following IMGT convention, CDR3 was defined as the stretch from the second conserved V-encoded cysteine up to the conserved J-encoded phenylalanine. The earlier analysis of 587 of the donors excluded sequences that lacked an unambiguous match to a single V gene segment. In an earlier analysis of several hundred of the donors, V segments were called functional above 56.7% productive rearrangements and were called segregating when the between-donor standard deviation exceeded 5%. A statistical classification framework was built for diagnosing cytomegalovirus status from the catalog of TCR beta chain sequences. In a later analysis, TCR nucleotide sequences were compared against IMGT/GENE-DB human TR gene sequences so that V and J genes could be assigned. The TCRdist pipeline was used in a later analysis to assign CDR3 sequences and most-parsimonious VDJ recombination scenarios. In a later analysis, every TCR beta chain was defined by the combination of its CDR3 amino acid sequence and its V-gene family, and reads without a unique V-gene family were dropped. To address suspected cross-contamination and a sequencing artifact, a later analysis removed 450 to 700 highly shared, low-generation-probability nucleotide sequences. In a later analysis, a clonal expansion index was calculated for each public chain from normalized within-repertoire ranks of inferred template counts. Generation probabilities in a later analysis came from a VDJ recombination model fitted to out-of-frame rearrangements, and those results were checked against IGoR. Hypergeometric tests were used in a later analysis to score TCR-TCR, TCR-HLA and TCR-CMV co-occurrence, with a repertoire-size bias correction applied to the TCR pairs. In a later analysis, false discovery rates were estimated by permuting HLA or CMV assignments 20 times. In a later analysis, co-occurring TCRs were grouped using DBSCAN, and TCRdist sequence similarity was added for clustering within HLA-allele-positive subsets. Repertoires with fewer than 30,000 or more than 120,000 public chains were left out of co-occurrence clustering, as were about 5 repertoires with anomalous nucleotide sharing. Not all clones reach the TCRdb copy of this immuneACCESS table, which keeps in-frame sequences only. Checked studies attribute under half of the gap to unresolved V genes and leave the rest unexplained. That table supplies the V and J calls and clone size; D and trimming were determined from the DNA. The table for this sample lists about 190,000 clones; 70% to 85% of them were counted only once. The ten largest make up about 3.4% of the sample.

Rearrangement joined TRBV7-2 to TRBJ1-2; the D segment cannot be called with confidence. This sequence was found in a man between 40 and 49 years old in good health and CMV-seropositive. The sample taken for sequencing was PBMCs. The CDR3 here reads CASSLGGSGYGYTF. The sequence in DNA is TGTGCCAGCAGCTTAGGCGGGTCTGGCTATGGCTACACCTTC.